Below are 6 T cell receptor beta chains sequenced from a single sample in a study of T cell responses to AZD1222 COVID-19 vaccine. Clones were read by immunoSEQ multiplex PCR, and TCRdb kept only the in-frame ones, dropping some. The data show some 140,000 clones, nearly 90% seen once. This specimen consisted of peripheral blood, obtained 28 days after the second AZD1222 dose. These receptors were obtained from an adult who received the AZD1222 COVID-19 vaccine.

This clone was observed a few times. The gene calls are TRBV5-1 and TRBJ2-3; 14 nucleotides agree with TRBD2. V was pared by 4 bases and J by 4 bases, with 5 bases of the junction left unmatched. The CDR3 extends over 16 amino acids. The germline V gene has CDR1 SGHRS and CDR2 YFSETQ. As DNA, the CDR3 is TGCGCCAGCAGCGAGGGACTAGCGGGAGTACCAGATACGCAGTATTTT. Protein product: CASSEGLAGVPDTQYF. Full variable domain (missing parts from reference TRBV5-1 and TRBJ2-3): KAGVTQTPRYLIKTRGQQVTLSCSPISGHRSVSWYQQTPGQGLQFLFEYFSETQRNKGNFPGRFSGRQFSNSRSEMNVSTLELGDSALYLCASSEGLAGVPDTQYFGPGTRLTVL.

The chain employs TRBV3-1 (or the pseudogene TRBV3-2) and TRBJ1-4, with a possible D match to TRBD1 (5 bases). V shed 4 bases and J shed 4 bases, with 13 bases lying between them. The CDR3 covers 15 residues. CDR1 and CDR2 from the germline V gene are LGHDT and YNNKEL (reference sequence). The CDR3 coding sequence is TGTGCCAGCAGCCTTCAAGGCGGGGGTAATGAAAAACTGTTTTTT. Residues: CASSLQGGGNEKLFF.

This clone was counted a few times. The CDR3 is CASSLAGTRETQYF. The DNA for the CDR3 is TGTGCCAGCAGCTTGGCGGGGACTAGGGAGACCCAGTACTTC. The rearrangement links TRBV5-6 to TRBJ2-5; the match to TRBD2 covers 8 bases. V gave up 0 bases and J gave up 5 bases; unmatched junction bases: 3. Looked up from germline, CDR1 is SGHDT and CDR2 is YYEEEE. This CDR3 is 14 amino acids long.

This clone was seen only a few times. The J gene is TRBJ1-2, the V gene TRBV19; no reliable D call. Deletions cut 3 bases from V and 5 bases from J, with 7 bases between. The CDR3 spans 12 residues. Germline V gene lookup returns CDR1 LNHDA and CDR2 SQIVND (reference sequence). The CDR3 sequence: CASSIGEYGYTF. The CDR3 region has the DNA TGTGCCAGTAGTATTGGAGAGTATGGCTACACCTTC.

The chain uses TRBV10-1 and TRBJ2-7; 10 nucleotides line up with TRBD2. The CDR3 consists of 15 residues. The J segment lost 5 bases and the V segment lost 4 bases, leaving 8 bases of the junction unmatched. The germline gives CDR1 WNHNN, CDR2 SYGVQD (reference sequence). CDR3 nucleotide sequence: TGCGCCAGCAGTGTTCTAGCGGGAGAGTTCCACGAGCAGTACTTC. This gives the protein CASSVLAGEFHEQYF.

J is TRBJ1-1 and V is TRBV11-3; 7 bases line up with TRBD1. With 5 bases clipped from V and 1 base from J, the junction kept 4 bases outside the gene matches. Germline-derived CDR1 and CDR2 are SGHNT and YENEEA. The CDR3 extends over 14 amino acids. CDR3 DNA sequence: TGTGCCAGCAGCCTCCAGGGGGGGAACACTGAAGCTTTCTTT. Its protein product is CASSLQGGNTEAFF.